A single sample gave rise to the 22 T cell receptor beta chains below, sequenced in a study of blood T cell repertoires in COVID-19. TCRdb keeps only in-frame clones here, not all; method: immunoSEQ multiplex PCR. Among around 80,000 clones listed, almost 85% were seen once. Specimen: peripheral blood. The receptors originated from a man older than 75 with acute or convalescent COVID-19.

As to this clone: One end of the junction varies from germline; a read error may be responsible. The chain employs TRBV9 and TRBJ2-7; D call uncertain. The CDR3 contains 14 residues. Germline V gene data show CDR1 as SGDLS and CDR2 as YYNGEE. CDR3 in amino acids: CASSPGLLSHEQYF. The CDR3 DNA is TGTGCCAGCAGCCCGGGTCTGCTCTCCCACGAGCAGTACTTC.

The rearrangement uses TRBV19 and TRBJ1-2; D may be TRBD1 (6 bases). V lost 9 bases and J 0 bases, leaving 14 bases between the germline ends. The CDR3 spans 14 residues. CDR1 is LNHDA, CDR2 SQIVND, per germline (reference sequence). In DNA, the CDR3 is TGTGCCAGCCAGTCGGGACAAACTAACTATGGCTACACCTTC. Encoded protein: CASQSGQTNYGYTF.

The genes are TRBV13 and TRBJ1-2; 7 bases match TRBD1. Germline V lookup: CDR1 PRHDT, CDR2 FYEKMQ (reference sequence). This CDR3 is built from 16 residues. The V segment lost 5 bases and the J segment 10 bases; nucleotides outside the gene matches: 19. The CDR3 is CASSLRAWDSLDVYTF. CDR3 nucleotide sequence: TGTGCCAGCAGCCTGAGAGCTTGGGACAGTCTGGATGTCTACACCTTC.

The chain carries TRBV6-5 and TRBJ1-2, with 9 bases lining up with TRBD1. Germline values: CDR1 MNHEY, CDR2 SVGAGI. The CDR3 is made up of 15 amino acids. Germline trimming cut 6 bases from V and 2 bases from J; bases unmatched to any gene: 7. CDR3 in DNA: TGTGCCAGCAGCAGGGAAGGACAGGGGAACTATGGCTACACCTTC. Translation gives CASSREGQGNYGYTF.

CDR3 sequence: CASSVGERRSPLHF. The CDR3 DNA reads as TGTGCCAGCAGCGTAGGGGAAAGGAGGTCACCCCTCCACTTT. V and J are TRBV9 and TRBJ1-6; the D is unclear. V lost 0 bases, J lost 10 bases, and 11 bases lay in between. The length of the CDR3 is 14 residues. Germline CDR1 and CDR2: SGDLS and YYNGEE.

This chain's CDR3 is CAWGPGEKLFF. As DNA, the CDR3 is TGTGCCTGGGGCCCCGGTGAAAAACTGTTTTTT. This chain joins TRBV30 and TRBJ1-4, with D uncertain. The CDR3 covers 11 residues. The V gene lost 5 bases and the J gene lost 7 bases, with 8 bases spanning the gap. In germline, CDR1 is GTSNPN, CDR2 SVGIG (reference sequence).

This clone appeared a few times. The genes are TRBV5-5 and TRBJ1-4; 11 nucleotides agree with TRBD1. This CDR3 is 15 amino acids long. Unmatched junction bases numbered 7, after V lost 5 bases and J lost 7 bases. CDR1 is SGHKS, CDR2 YYEKEE, per germline (reference sequence). The CDR3 region is CASRTGQGASEKLFF. The CDR3 DNA follows: TGTGCCAGCAGAACCGGACAGGGGGCGAGTGAAAAACTGTTTTTT.

This chain links TRBV5-5 with TRBJ1-2, with D possibly being TRBD1 (5 bases). V was trimmed by 1 base and J by 3 bases, leaving 13 bases between them. Per germline, CDR1 SGHKS and CDR2 YYEKEE (reference sequence). The CDR3 covers 15 residues. Here the CDR3 reads CASSLSGGEYYGYTF. The CDR3 DNA reads TGTGCCAGCAGCTTGTCCGGGGGAGAATACTATGGCTACACCTTC. Filled out from reference TRBV5-5 and TRBJ1-2, the complete variable domain reads DAGVTQSPTHLIKTRGQQVTLRCSPISGHKSVSWYQQVLGQGPQFIFQYYEKEERGRGNFPDRFSARQFPNYSSELNVNALLLGDSALYLCASSLSGGEYYGYTFGSGTRLTVV.

The chain links TRBV20-1 to TRBJ1-3; possible D gene TRBD1, 6 bases. CDR1 and CDR2 (germline): DFQATT, SNEGSKA (reference sequence). Trimming pared 6 bases from V and 4 bases from J, leaving 10 bases between. The CDR3 has 12 residues. The CDR3: CSASGGGNTIYF. The CDR3, as DNA: TGCAGTGCAAGTGGGGGCGGAAACACCATATATTTT.

The V call is TRBV6-2 or TRBV6-3, the J call TRBJ1-5; D might be TRBD1 (6 bases). V was cut by 2 bases and J by 0 bases, with 14 bases left in between. CDR3 length: 17 amino acids. CDR1 is MNHEY and CDR2 is SVGEGT in the germline V gene. The CDR3 here is CASSYRSGASSNQPQHF. CDR3 bases: TGTGCCAGCAGTTACCGGTCAGGGGCCTCTAGCAATCAGCCCCAGCATTTT.

The V and J genes are TRBV30 and TRBJ2-7, with 8 positions matching TRBD1. Germline-derived CDR1 and CDR2 are GTSNPN and SVGIG (reference sequence). V was clipped by 4 bases and J by 6 bases; unmatched bases: 8. This CDR3 is 13 amino acids long. CDR3 protein: CAWKRQGIGEQYF. In DNA form, the CDR3 reads TGTGCCTGGAAGAGACAGGGGATTGGCGAGCAGTACTTC.

V gene TRBV9 combines with J gene TRBJ1-2, with D uncertain. The germline V and J ends were trimmed by 0 bases and 4 bases, with 7 bases remaining between them. This CDR3 has 13 amino acids. Germline values: CDR1 SGDLS, CDR2 YYNGEE. The CDR3 nucleotides read TGTGCCAGCAGCGTAGGGCAGTCCTATGGCTACACCTTC. Amino acid sequence: CASSVGQSYGYTF.

This chain connects TRBV11-3 to TRBJ2-2, with 7 bases aligning to TRBD1. CDR3 length: 16 residues. The germline CDR1 and CDR2 sequences are SGHNT and YENEEA. J lost 2 bases, V lost 3 bases, and 6 bases had no gene match. The CDR3 reads CASSFRAGGNTGELFF. The CDR3 DNA reads as TGTGCCAGCAGCTTTAGGGCAGGGGGAAACACCGGGGAGCTGTTTTTT.

The J gene is TRBJ2-1, the V gene TRBV23-1; possible D gene TRBD2, 5 bases. TRBV23-1 is assigned to the ORF class and has an uncertain function. Trimming cost V 2 bases and J 3 bases, with 14 bases left between them. The CDR3 runs to 16 residues. As DNA, the CDR3 is TGCGCCAGCAGTCAAGTACGAGGACTGGGCTACAATGAGCAGTTCTTC. Translated: CASSQVRGLGYNEQFF.

The CDR3 nucleotides read TGTGCCAGCAGCTCGACCCCGGGGGGCGGGGAGCTGTTTTTT. Translation gives CASSSTPGGGELFF. This chain connects TRBV9 to TRBJ2-2; 7 bases line up with TRBD2. The germline gives CDR1 SGDLS, CDR2 YYNGEE. The CDR3 is made up of 14 amino acids. V was pared by 4 bases and J by 7 bases, with 7 bases of the junction left unmatched. Filled out from reference TRBV9 and TRBJ2-2, the complete variable domain reads DSGVTQTPKHLITATGQRVTLRCSPRSGDLSVYWYQQSLDQGLQFLIQYYNGEERAKGNILERFSAQQFPDLHSELNLSSLELGDSALYFCASSSTPGGGELFFGEGSRLTVL.

This chain links TRBV2 with TRBJ2-3; TRBD1 agrees at 7 bases. Germline CDR1 SNHLY, CDR2 FYNNEI. With V trimmed by 5 bases and J by 10 bases, 6 bases remained unmatched. The CDR3 spans 12 residues. The CDR3 nucleotides read TGTGCCAGCAGTCCCCCACAGGGGCCGCAGTATTTT. As protein: CASSPPQGPQYF. Full variable domain (rest looked up from reference TRBV2 and TRBJ2-3): EPEVTQTPSHQVTQMGQEVILRCVPISNHLYFYWYRQILGQKVEFLVSFYNNEISEKSEIFDDQFSVERPDGSNFTLKIRSTKLEDSAMYFCASSPPQGPQYFGPGTRLTVL.

V is TRBV20-1 and J is TRBJ1-1; weak D call: TRBD1 (6 bases). This CDR3 has 12 amino acids. The V and J ends lost 3 bases and 3 bases respectively, with 8 bases between them. Germline CDR1 and CDR2: DFQATT and SNEGSKA (reference sequence). The CDR3 sequence is CSASDRHTEAFF. The CDR3 nucleotides read TGCAGTGCTAGTGACAGGCACACTGAAGCTTTCTTT.

The gene calls are TRBV3-1 (or the pseudogene TRBV3-2) and TRBJ1-4; no firm D call. Germline CDR1 LGHDT, CDR2 YNNKEL (reference sequence). The CDR3 runs to 15 residues. V was shortened by 0 bases and J by 5 bases, with 10 bases between the two germline ends. Here the CDR3 DNA reads TGTGCCAGCAGCCAAGAAACCAGGAAGAATGAAAAACTGTTTTTT. Translated: CASSQETRKNEKLFF.

The genes are TRBV7-2 and TRBJ2-5, with 11 bases fitting TRBD1. With 2 bases clipped from V and 4 bases from J, the junction kept 3 bases outside the gene matches. Germline V lookup: CDR1 SGHTA, CDR2 FQGNSA. This CDR3 region has 15 residues. This chain's CDR3 is CASSLQGTGGETQYF. The CDR3 DNA reads as TGTGCCAGCAGCTTACAAGGGACAGGGGGAGAGACCCAGTACTTC.

This clone was seen only a few times. V is TRBV2 and J is TRBJ1-5; TRBD1 matches 9 bases. Germline-derived CDR1 and CDR2 are SNHLY and FYNNEI. The CDR3 is 17 amino acids. The J segment lost 0 bases and the V segment lost 6 bases, leaving 9 bases of the junction unmatched. The CDR3 is CASRTGTGSHSNQPQHF. CDR3 DNA: TGTGCCAGCAGGACCGGGACAGGGAGCCATAGCAATCAGCCCCAGCATTTT.

The table lists this clone with a few counts. The chain combines TRBV12-3 or TRBV12-4 with TRBJ1-1; 7 bases agree with TRBD1. V trimming: 10 bases; J trimming: 11 bases; junction bases outside the gene matches: 13. The length of the CDR3 is 12 residues. The CDR3 DNA sequence: TGTGCCAACGGGCGGACAGGTCAACGCGCTTTCTTT. This sequence encodes CANGRTGQRAFF.

This chain uses TRBV7-3 with TRBJ2-2; 7 bases line up with TRBD1. V was pared by 5 bases and J by 0 bases, with 6 bases of the junction left unmatched. The V gene's germline CDR1 is SGHTA and CDR2 FQGTGA. The length of the CDR3 is 16 residues. CDR3 in amino acids: CASSITGQPNTGELFF. CDR3 nucleotide sequence: TGTGCCAGCAGCATCACGGGACAGCCGAACACCGGGGAGCTGTTTTTT.